What follows are 32 T cell receptor beta chains derived from one specimen sequenced in a study of Tregs in tolerant kidney transplant recipients. Generated by immunoSEQ multiplex PCR, the TCRdb table keeps only in-frame clones and is missing some. The sample lists around 16,000 clones, 85% to 95% occurring once. The sequencing input was CD8+ T cells from blood. The source is a human donor in good health.

This chain links TRBV11-2 with TRBJ2-7; 7 positions agree with TRBD1. V lost 3 bases to trimming and J lost 3 bases; unmatched junction nucleotides: 2. CDR3 length equals 13 residues. Looked up from germline, CDR1 is SGHAT and CDR2 is FQNNGV. The CDR3 bases are TGTGCCAGCAGCTTTCCAGGGGGCTACGAGCAGTACTTC. Translation gives CASSFPGGYEQYF.

The gene calls are TRBV5-8 and TRBJ1-4, with a tentative D call TRBD1 (6 bases). Trimming left V 4 bases short and J 3 bases short, with 22 bases between. The germline V gene encodes CDR1 SGHTS and CDR2 YDEGEE. The CDR3 has 18 amino acids. CDR3 protein: CASSRARGGGSPNEKLFF. The CDR3 bases are TGTGCCAGCAGCCGCGCTAGAGGGGGAGGGTCTCCTAATGAAAAACTGTTTTTT.

This rearrangement joins TRBV6-5 to TRBJ2-5; D may be TRBD1 (6 bases). V was trimmed by 10 bases and J by 9 bases, leaving 15 bases between them. Germline V gene data show CDR1 as MNHEY and CDR2 as SVGAGI. The CDR3 contains 11 residues. CDR3 sequence: CATERGLAQYF. DNA of the CDR3: TGTGCCACTGAAAGGGGGTTGGCCCAGTACTTC.

The J gene is TRBJ2-7, the V gene TRBV7-9, with 10 bases identical to TRBD1. The CDR3 sequence is 15 residues long. V was pared by 6 bases and J by 1 base, with 6 bases of the junction left unmatched. Germline V gene data show CDR1 as SEHNR and CDR2 as FQNEAQ (reference sequence). The DNA for the CDR3 is TGTGCCAGCAGGGAGGGGGACAGGGGTTCCTACGAGCAGTACTTC. Residues: CASREGDRGSYEQYF.

CDR3 DNA sequence: TGTGCCAGCAGCCAAGAACGGTATTTGTACGAGCAGTACTTC. Translation: CASSQERYLYEQYF. This sequence joins TRBV4-2 and TRBJ2-7; D is undetermined. CDR3 length equals 14 residues. Trimming left V 0 bases short and J 4 bases short, with 10 bases between. CDR1 and CDR2 (germline): LGHNA, YNFKEQ.

The chain has TRBV4-1 and TRBJ2-1, with 10 bases fitting TRBD1. CDR1 and CDR2 (germline): MGHRA, YSYEKL. V trimming: 4 bases; J trimming: 7 bases; junction bases outside the gene matches: 13. The CDR3 extends over 17 amino acids. This CDR3 reads CASSRRSGTGDRNEQFF. In DNA, the CDR3 is TGCGCCAGCAGCCGCCGCTCCGGGACAGGGGATCGGAATGAGCAGTTCTTC.

A few counts support this clone. The chain carries TRBV7-9 and TRBJ1-1, with D uncertain. Germline values: CDR1 SEHNR, CDR2 FQNEAQ (reference sequence). The V end was cut by 1 base, the J end by 6 bases, with 12 bases between. The length of the CDR3 is 14 residues. The CDR3 bases are TGTGCCAGCAGCTTAGATGGAGGCAGTTCTGAAGCTTTCTTT. Its protein is CASSLDGGSSEAFF.

The rearrangement joins TRBV6-1 to TRBJ1-1, with D perhaps TRBD1 (5 bases). CDR1 and CDR2 from the germline V gene are MNHNS and SASEGT. V was trimmed by 6 bases and J by 7 bases, leaving 21 bases between them. The CDR3 length is 15 residues. This chain's CDR3 is CASRGVDTSSIEAFF. DNA of the CDR3: TGTGCCAGCAGGGGGGTGGACACTTCGTCGATTGAAGCTTTCTTT.

This chain links TRBV11-2 with TRBJ2-5, with TRBD1 as a possible D gene (6 bases). The CDR3 has 17 amino acids. Trimming took 1 base from V and 3 from J, leaving 18 bases between them. Germline CDR1 is SGHAT and CDR2 is FQNNGV. CDR3 nucleotide sequence: TGTGCCAGCAGCTTAGGGCAGGGGCAGGGTCCGGAAGAGACCCAGTACTTC. Translation: CASSLGQGQGPEETQYF. Full variable domain (remainder filled in from reference TRBV11-2 and TRBJ2-5): EAGVAQSPRYKIIEKRQSVAFWCNPISGHATLYWYQQILGQGPKLLIQFQNNGVVDDSQLPKDRFSAERLKGVDSTLKIQPAKLEDSAVYLCASSLGQGQGPEETQYFGPGTRLLVL.

Only a few counts were recorded for this clone. The same CDR3 can be traced to other DNA sequences in this sample. The genes are TRBV27 and TRBJ1-2; weak D call: TRBD1 (5 bases). V lost 4 bases and J lost 4, with 10 bases in between. The CDR3 totals 13 residues. The germline gives CDR1 MNHEY, CDR2 SMNVEV (reference sequence). CDR3 protein: CASSSDSLYGYTF. DNA of the CDR3: TGTGCCAGCAGTTCTGACAGCCTCTATGGCTACACCTTC.

The chain recombines TRBV5-5 with TRBJ1-3, with TRBD1 as a possible D gene (5 bases). V was cut by 7 bases and J by 2 bases, with 16 bases left in between. This CDR3 has 15 residues. Germline V gives CDR1 SGHKS, CDR2 YYEKEE (reference sequence). The CDR3 nucleotides read TGTGCCAGCCGTGTAGGGACTGGCCCTGGAAACACCATATATTTT. As protein: CASRVGTGPGNTIYF.

This chain connects TRBV7-2 to TRBJ2-1; 7 nucleotides agree with TRBD2. The junction had 15 bases not matched to a gene; V was cut back by 3 bases and J by 7 bases. CDR3 size: 17 residues. Germline V gene lookup returns CDR1 SGHTA and CDR2 FQGNSA. For the CDR3, the DNA is TGTGCCAGCAGCTTGTTAGCTGGCGCAGCGGGGAGGAATGAGCAGTTCTTC. This codes for CASSLLAGAAGRNEQFF.

Here the CDR3 reads CAILKGTGLQYEQYF. As DNA, the CDR3 is TGTGCCATCTTAAAAGGCACGGGACTACAATACGAGCAGTACTTC. The J gene is TRBJ2-7, the V gene TRBV10-3; 7 bases align to TRBD2. Trimming at V came to 8 bases and at J to 4 bases, leaving 14 bases not matched to a gene. Germline V gene lookup returns CDR1 ENHRY and CDR2 SYGVKD. The CDR3 spans 15 residues.

The V and J genes are TRBV30 and TRBJ1-1, with D uncertain. CDR3 length equals 13 residues. The V gene's germline CDR1 is GTSNPN and CDR2 SVGIG (reference sequence). Trimming stripped 0 bases from V and 7 bases from J, with 12 bases between. DNA for the CDR3: TGTGCCTGGAGTGTACCCCCACGGGGTGAAGCTTTCTTT. Encoded protein: CAWSVPPRGEAFF.

The chain joins TRBV4-3 to TRBJ1-2; 7 nucleotides align to TRBD1. CDR3 size: 16 residues. V gave up 1 base and J gave up 0 bases; unmatched junction bases: 5. From germline, CDR1 is LGHNA and CDR2 YSLEER. CDR3 protein: CASSQGPGGSNYGYTF. CDR3 in DNA: TGCGCCAGCAGCCAAGGCCCAGGGGGGTCTAACTATGGCTACACCTTC.

This chain links TRBV6-1 with TRBJ2-7; 9 bases match TRBD2. The germline V gene encodes CDR1 MNHNS and CDR2 SASEGT. The CDR3 covers 14 residues. Trimming cost V 6 bases and J 2 bases; bases outside gene matches: 5. The CDR3 DNA is TGTGCCAGCAGAACTAGCGGGTATACCTACGAGCAGTACTTC. This gives the protein CASRTSGYTYEQYF.

The V gene is TRBV4-1, the J gene TRBJ2-7; D ambiguous. CDR1 is MGHRA and CDR2 is YSYEKL in the germline V gene. The CDR3 runs 15 residues. Trimming removed 0 bases from V and 4 bases from J, with 13 bases in between. This CDR3 reads CASSQDSGRPYEQYF. The CDR3 bases are TGCGCCAGCAGCCAAGATAGTGGCAGACCTTACGAGCAGTACTTC.

The rearrangement uses TRBV4-1 and TRBJ2-7, with 8 bases matching TRBD1. V was pared by 3 bases and J by 0 bases, with 7 bases of the junction left unmatched. Germline CDR1 is MGHRA and CDR2 is YSYEKL. The CDR3 consists of 16 residues. CDR3 bases: TGCGCCAGCAGCCATTACGGGACAGGAATCTCCTACGAGCAGTACTTC. Translation: CASSHYGTGISYEQYF.

The gene calls are TRBV4-1 and TRBJ1-1; D is perhaps TRBD1 (5 bases). V lost 0 bases to trimming and J lost 0 bases, with 8 bases between them. Germline CDR1 reads MGHRA; CDR2 reads YSYEKL. CDR3 size: 15 residues. The CDR3 loop reads CASSQEGVMNTEAFF. The CDR3 DNA reads as TGCGCCAGCAGCCAAGAGGGGGTTATGAACACTGAAGCTTTCTTT.

The chain uses TRBV27 and TRBJ2-7; D ambiguous. The CDR3 is made up of 14 amino acids. Trimming cost V 8 bases and J 6 bases, with 20 bases left between them. Looked up from germline, CDR1 is MNHEY and CDR2 is SMNVEV (reference sequence). The CDR3 region has the DNA TGTGCCAGCGGAGAAAGGAAAATAAACGCCGAGCAGTACTTC. Its protein is CASGERKINAEQYF.

The CDR3 reads CASSEPSGLVTDTQYF. The CDR3 DNA reads TGTGCCAGCAGCGAGCCATCGGGACTAGTCACAGATACGCAGTATTTT. The rearrangement joins TRBV9 to TRBJ2-3, with TRBD2 identical over 8 bases. Germline lookup yields CDR1 SGDLS and CDR2 YYNGEE. The CDR3 spans 16 residues. V was pared by 3 bases and J by 2 bases, with 8 bases of the junction left unmatched.

The rearrangement links TRBV14 to TRBJ1-2, with D uncertain. The length of the CDR3 is 14 residues. V dropped 0 bases and J dropped 5 bases, with 10 bases sitting between them. Germline loops: CDR1 SGHDN, CDR2 FVKESK. CDR3 protein: CASSQDRRKYGYTF. In DNA, the CDR3 is TGTGCCAGCAGCCAAGATCGTCGAAAATATGGCTACACCTTC. The variable domain in full, with the rest retrieved from reference TRBV14 and TRBJ1-2, is EAGVTQFPSHSVIEKGQTVTLRCDPISGHDNLYWYRRVMGKEIKFLLHFVKESKQDESGMPNNRFLAERTGGTYSTLKVQPAELEDSGVYFCASSQDRRKYGYTFGSGTRLTVV.

This chain connects TRBV4-1 to TRBJ2-5; a possible D gene is TRBD2 (6 bases). Trimming cost V 0 bases and J 2 bases, with 10 bases left between them. This CDR3 comprises 15 residues. The V gene's germline CDR1 is MGHRA and CDR2 YSYEKL. The CDR3 here is CASSQELAKQETQYF. The CDR3 DNA is TGCGCCAGCAGCCAAGAACTAGCAAAACAAGAGACCCAGTACTTC.

This clone was recorded only once. The V call is TRBV25-1, the J call TRBJ1-2; D uncertain. The germline V and J ends were trimmed by 5 bases and 6 bases, with 19 bases remaining between them. CDR3 length: 15 residues. Looked up from germline, CDR1 is MGHDK and CDR2 is SYGVNS. The CDR3 loop reads CASSRKIQSLDGYTF. The CDR3 bases are TGTGCCAGCAGTCGAAAAATCCAGAGTTTAGATGGCTACACCTTC.

The rearrangement uses TRBV27 and TRBJ1-2; D ambiguous. CDR3 length equals 13 residues. CDR1 is MNHEY, CDR2 SMNVEV, per germline (reference sequence). Trimming took 4 bases from V and 5 from J, leaving 11 bases between them. CDR3 nucleotides: TGTGCCAGCAGTTCTCGGACCGAGTATGGCTACACCTTC. Translation: CASSSRTEYGYTF.

The CDR3 region is CASSSRDSPFREQFF. CDR3 in DNA: TGTGCCAGCAGCTCGCGGGATTCCCCTTTTCGTGAGCAGTTCTTC. J is TRBJ2-1 and V is TRBV7-9; D is possibly TRBD2 (6 bases). CDR3 length equals 15 residues. CDR1 and CDR2 from the germline V gene are SEHNR and FQNEAQ (reference sequence). Trimming left V 4 bases short and J 9 bases short, with 19 bases between.

The chain carries TRBV9 and TRBJ2-7; 8 bases are shared with TRBD2. There are 15 residues in the CDR3. Germline V gives CDR1 SGDLS, CDR2 YYNGEE. V lost 2 bases to trimming and J lost 0 bases; unmatched junction nucleotides: 4. Written as DNA, the CDR3 is TGTGCCAGCAGCGTGGGTAGCGGGGCCTCCTACGAGCAGTACTTC. Amino acid sequence: CASSVGSGASYEQYF.

This chain joins TRBV25-1 and TRBJ2-5; D not certain. The germline V gene has CDR1 MGHDK and CDR2 SYGVNS. The CDR3 is 13 residues long. V was pared by 4 bases and J by 1 base, with 7 bases between. As DNA, the CDR3 is TGTGCCAGCAGTGTACCGTTCCAAGAGACCCAGTACTTC. This sequence encodes CASSVPFQETQYF.

This clone has only one observation. The gene calls are TRBV5-4 and TRBJ1-1; D gene unclear. The CDR3 sequence is 12 residues long. The germline gives CDR1 SGHNT, CDR2 YYREEE (reference sequence). Trimming removed 3 bases at V and 0 bases at J, with 3 bases between. The CDR3 here is CASSSMNTEAFF. DNA of the CDR3: TGTGCCAGCAGCTCAATGAACACTGAAGCTTTCTTT.

Worth noting for this clone: In the same sample, other DNA sequences code for this CDR3. The chain couples TRBV4-1 to TRBJ2-5; tentatively, D is TRBD1 or TRBD2 (6 bases each). The germline gives CDR1 MGHRA, CDR2 YSYEKL. This CDR3 has 14 amino acids. Trimming stripped 3 bases from V and 1 base from J, with 9 bases between. The CDR3 region is CASSQEGVQETQYF. In DNA, the CDR3 is TGCGCCAGCAGCCAGGAGGGGGTCCAAGAGACCCAGTACTTC.

This chain connects TRBV9 to TRBJ2-3; the D gene is possibly TRBD1 (5 bases). The CDR3 has 11 amino acids. V lost 10 bases and J 4 bases, leaving 10 bases between the germline ends. The germline CDR1 and CDR2 sequences are SGDLS and YYNGEE. CDR3 nucleotides: TGTGCCGGCCTAGGGGCAGATACGCAGTATTTT. It specifies CAGLGADTQYF.

The V call is TRBV7-3, the J call TRBJ1-1; D gene ambiguous. The CDR3 length is 13 residues. Trimming took off 5 bases at V and 2 bases at J, with 9 bases between the two ends. The germline gives CDR1 SGHTA, CDR2 FQGTGA. CDR3 in DNA: TGTGCCAGCAGCCCCACACCAAACACTGAAGCTTTCTTT. It is translated as CASSPTPNTEAFF.